The 2 T cell receptor beta chains presented below share a single source sample, sequenced in a study of blood T cell repertoires in COVID-19. Clones were read by immunoSEQ multiplex PCR, and TCRdb kept only the in-frame ones, dropping some. This table holds around 200,000 clones, about 83% found once. The source material was peripheral blood. The source of these receptors is a young woman with COVID-19, enrolled during active disease.

This chain connects TRBV18 to TRBJ2-7; 8 positions agree with TRBD1. Looked up from germline, CDR1 is KGHSH and CDR2 is LQKENI. The CDR3 sequence is 15 residues long. V shed 3 bases and J 2 bases; nucleotides not matched to a gene: 6. CDR3 in DNA: TGTGCCAGCTCACCTCAGGGGGCCAGAGCCTACGAGCAGTACTTC. It specifies CASSPQGARAYEQYF.

V is TRBV19 and J is TRBJ2-1, with TRBD1 identical over 9 bases. V trimming: 0 bases; J trimming: 9 bases; junction bases outside the gene matches: 9. Germline CDR1 is LNHDA and CDR2 is SQIVND (reference sequence). The CDR3 is 16 amino acids. The CDR3 sequence is CASSIDLTGGTSEQFF. CDR3 DNA: TGTGCCAGTAGTATAGATCTGACAGGGGGGACGAGTGAGCAGTTCTTC.